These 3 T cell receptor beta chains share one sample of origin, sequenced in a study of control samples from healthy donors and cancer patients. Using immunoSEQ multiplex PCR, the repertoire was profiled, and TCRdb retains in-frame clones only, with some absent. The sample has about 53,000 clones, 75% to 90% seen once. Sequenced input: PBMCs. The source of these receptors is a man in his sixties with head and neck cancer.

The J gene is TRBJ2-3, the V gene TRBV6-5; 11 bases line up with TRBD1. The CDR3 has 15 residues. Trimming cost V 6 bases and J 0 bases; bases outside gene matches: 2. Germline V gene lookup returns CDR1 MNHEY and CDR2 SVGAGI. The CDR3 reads CASRGTGGSTDTQYF. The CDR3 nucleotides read TGTGCCAGCAGGGGGACAGGGGGAAGCACAGATACGCAGTATTTT.

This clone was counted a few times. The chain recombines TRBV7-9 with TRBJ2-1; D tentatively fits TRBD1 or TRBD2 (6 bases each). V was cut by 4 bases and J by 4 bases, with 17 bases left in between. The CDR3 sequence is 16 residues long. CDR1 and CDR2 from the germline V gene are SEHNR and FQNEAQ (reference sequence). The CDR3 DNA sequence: TGTGCCAGCAGCTCGAGGACCCGGGGGCTGTACAATGAGCAGTTCTTC. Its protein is CASSSRTRGLYNEQFF.

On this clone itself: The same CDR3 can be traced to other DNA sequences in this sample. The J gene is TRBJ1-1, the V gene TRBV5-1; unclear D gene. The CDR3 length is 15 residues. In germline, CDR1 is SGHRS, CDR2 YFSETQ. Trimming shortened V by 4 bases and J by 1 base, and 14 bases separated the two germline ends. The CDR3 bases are TGCGCCAGCAGCCCCCGGGAGGGAGGGAACACTGAAGCTTTCTTT. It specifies CASSPREGGNTEAFF.